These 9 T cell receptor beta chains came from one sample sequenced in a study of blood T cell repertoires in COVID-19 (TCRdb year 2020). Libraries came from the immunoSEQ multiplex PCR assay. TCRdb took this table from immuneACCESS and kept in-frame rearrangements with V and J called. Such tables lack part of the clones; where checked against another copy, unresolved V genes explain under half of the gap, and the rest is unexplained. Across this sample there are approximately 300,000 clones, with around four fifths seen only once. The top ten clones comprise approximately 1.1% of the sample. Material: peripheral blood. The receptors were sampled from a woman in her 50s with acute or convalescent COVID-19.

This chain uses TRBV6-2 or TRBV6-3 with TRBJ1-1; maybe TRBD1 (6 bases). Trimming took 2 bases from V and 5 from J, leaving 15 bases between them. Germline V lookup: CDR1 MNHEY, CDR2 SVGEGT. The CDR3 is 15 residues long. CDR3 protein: CASSYHPQGRTEAFF. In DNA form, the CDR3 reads TGTGCCAGCAGTTACCATCCACAGGGTCGAACTGAAGCTTTCTTT.

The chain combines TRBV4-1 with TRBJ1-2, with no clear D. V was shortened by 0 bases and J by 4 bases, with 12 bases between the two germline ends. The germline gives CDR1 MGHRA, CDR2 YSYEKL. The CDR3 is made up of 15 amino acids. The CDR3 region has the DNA TGCGCCAGCAGCCAAGATGGCAGATACGTCTATGGCTACACCTTC. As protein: CASSQDGRYVYGYTF.

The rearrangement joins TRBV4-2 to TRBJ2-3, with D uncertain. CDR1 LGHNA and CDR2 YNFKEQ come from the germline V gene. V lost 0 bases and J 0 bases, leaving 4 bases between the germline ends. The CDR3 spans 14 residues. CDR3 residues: CASSQDRSTDTQYF. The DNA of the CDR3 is TGTGCCAGCAGCCAAGACAGAAGCACAGATACGCAGTATTTT.

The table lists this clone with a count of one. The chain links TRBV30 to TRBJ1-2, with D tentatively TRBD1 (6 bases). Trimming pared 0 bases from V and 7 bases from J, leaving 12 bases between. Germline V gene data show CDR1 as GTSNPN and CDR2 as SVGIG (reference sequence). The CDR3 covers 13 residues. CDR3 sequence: CAWSVRVGAGYTF. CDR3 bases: TGTGCCTGGAGTGTACGAGTGGGGGCTGGCTACACCTTC.

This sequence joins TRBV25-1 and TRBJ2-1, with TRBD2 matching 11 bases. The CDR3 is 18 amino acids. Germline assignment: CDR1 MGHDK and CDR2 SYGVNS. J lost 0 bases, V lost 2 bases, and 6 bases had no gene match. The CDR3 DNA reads TGTGCCAGCAGTGAACCTAGCGGGGGGTCTCTCTCCTACAATGAGCAGTTCTTC. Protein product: CASSEPSGGSLSYNEQFF.

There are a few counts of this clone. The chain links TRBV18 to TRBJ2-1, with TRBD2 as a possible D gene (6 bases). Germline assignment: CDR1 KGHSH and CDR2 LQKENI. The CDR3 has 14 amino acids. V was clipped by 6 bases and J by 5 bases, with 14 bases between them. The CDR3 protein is CASSPPSVDNEQFF. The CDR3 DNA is TGTGCCAGCTCCCCCCCTAGCGTGGACAATGAGCAGTTCTTC.

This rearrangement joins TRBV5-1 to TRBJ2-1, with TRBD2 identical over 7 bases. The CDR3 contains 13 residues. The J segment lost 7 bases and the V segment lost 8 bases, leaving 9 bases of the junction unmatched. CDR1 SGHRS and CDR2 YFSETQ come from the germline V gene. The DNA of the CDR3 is TGCGCCAGTTCCGGGACTACCGGTAATGAGCAGTTCTTC. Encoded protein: CASSGTTGNEQFF.

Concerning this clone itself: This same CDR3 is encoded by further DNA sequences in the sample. As DNA, the CDR3 is TGTGCCAGCAGCGTAGGCGGCACAGATACGCAGTATTTT. As protein: CASSVGGTDTQYF. J is TRBJ2-3 and V is TRBV9; the D is unclear. The CDR3 loop spans 13 amino acids. V lost 0 bases and J 1 base, leaving 3 bases between the germline ends. Looked up from germline, CDR1 is SGDLS and CDR2 is YYNGEE. The full variable domain, with the rest looked up from reference TRBV9 and TRBJ2-3, is DSGVTQTPKHLITATGQRVTLRCSPRSGDLSVYWYQQSLDQGLQFLIQYYNGEERAKGNILERFSAQQFPDLHSELNLSSLELGDSALYFCASSVGGTDTQYFGPGTRLTVL.

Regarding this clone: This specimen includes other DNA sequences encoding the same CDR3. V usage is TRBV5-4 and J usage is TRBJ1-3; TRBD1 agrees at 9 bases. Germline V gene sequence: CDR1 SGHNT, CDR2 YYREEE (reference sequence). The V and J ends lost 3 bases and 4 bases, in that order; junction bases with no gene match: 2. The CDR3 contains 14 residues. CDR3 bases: TGTGCCAGCAGCTGGGACAGGGCAGGAAACACCATATATTTT. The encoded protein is CASSWDRAGNTIYF.